Listed below are T cell receptor beta chains from one sample, sequenced in a study of liver allograft versus peripheral blood T cells. TCRdb ran MiXCR on the reads and lists one entry per CDR3 protein. In the table there are roughly 8,300 distinct CDR3 sequences, 15% of which are singletons. The receptor set was obtained from a human patient who had a liver transplant. T cells may partly derive from the graft donor. CDR3s include the opening cysteine and the closing phenylalanine or tryptophan. The D gene is left open where the match is weak. Clone size appears in some rows only: once, few, many, or a class for an expanded clone.

v_call,j_call,d_call,clone_size,cdr3_aa,cdr3_nt
TRBV11-2,TRBJ1-2,NA,once,CASSLDPGKRGYTF,TGTGCCAGCAGCTTAGATCCAGGGAAACGAGGCTACACCTTC
TRBV6-5,TRBJ2-7,TRBD2,medium-sized,CASSYSFGTSGPDYEQYF,TGTGCCAGCAGTTATTCTTTTGGGACTAGCGGGCCGGACTACGAGCAGTACTTC
TRBV28,TRBJ1-1,NA,NA,CATVTASKAFF,TGTGCCACCGTGACAGCTTCTAAAGCTTTCTTT
TRBV19,TRBJ2-1,NA,medium-sized,CASSRAVPPYNEQFF,TGTGCCAGTAGTAGGGCAGTCCCCCCCTACAATGAGCAGTTCTTC
TRBV7-2,TRBJ1-1,NA,few,CASSVLGPVAEAFF,TGTGCCAGCAGCGTACTCGGACCCGTCGCTGAAGCTTTCTTT
TRBV5-4,TRBJ2-3,TRBD2,NA,CASSLDGERGVSGDTQYF,TGTGCCAGCAGCTTGGACGGTGAGCGGGGGGTTTCCGGAGATACGCAGTATTTT
TRBV10-3,TRBJ1-1,NA,medium-sized,CAISESGGDGGGPPEAFF,TGTGCCATCAGTGAGTCGGGGGGTGATGGGGGAGGGCCCCCTGAAGCTTTCTTT
TRBV30,TRBJ2-7,NA,NA,CAWSNRHGNEQYF,TGTGCCTGGAGTAATAGGCATGGTAACGAGCAGTACTTC
TRBV11-2,TRBJ1-6,TRBD1,NA,CASSGGGGFYNSPLHF,TGTGCCAGCAGTGGGGGAGGGGGCTTCTATAATTCACCCCTCCACTTT
TRBV6-5,TRBJ1-1,NA,many,CASVRGTEAFF,TGTGCCAGTGTACGTGGGACTGAAGCTTTCTTT
TRBV19,TRBJ1-6,NA,medium-sized,CASATGPNSPLHF,TGTGCCAGCGCCACCGGGCCGAATTCACCCCTCCACTTT
TRBV12-3/TRBV12-4,TRBJ1-4,TRBD1,NA,CASSPRTGLGEKLFF,TGTGCCAGCAGTCCCCGGACAGGGCTCGGTGAAAAACTGTTTTTT
TRBV20-1,TRBJ1-1,TRBD1,few,CSAHSFPGDRGWKGTEAFF,TGCAGTGCCCACTCTTTCCCGGGGGACAGGGGTTGGAAGGGGACTGAAGCTTTCTTT
TRBV7-9,TRBJ2-3,TRBD1,NA,CASSPRTGSTDTQYF,TGTGCCAGCAGCCCGAGGACAGGGTCGACAGATACGCAGTATTTT
TRBV7-9,TRBJ1-4,NA,medium-sized,CASSLVEKLFF,TGTGCCAGCAGCTTAGTAGAAAAACTGTTTTTT
TRBV7-2,TRBJ2-1,TRBD2,NA,CASSLLPGTSGRGGNEQFF,TGTGCCAGCAGCCTATTACCTGGGACTAGCGGGAGGGGGGGCAATGAGCAGTTCTTC
TRBV20-1,TRBJ1-5,NA,few,CSAIAGGGQNQPQHF,TGCAGTGCTATCGCGGGCGGGGGCCAGAATCAGCCCCAGCATTTT
TRBV6-1,TRBJ2-6,NA,medium-sized,CASSEWTLGAGANVLTF,TGTGCCAGCAGTGAATGGACACTGGGGGCTGGGGCCAACGTCCTGACTTTC
TRBV6-5,TRBJ2-2,TRBD2,medium-sized,CASSQGLAGTGELFF,TGTGCCAGCAGCCAGGGACTAGCGGGCACCGGGGAGCTGTTTTTT
TRBV7-2,TRBJ1-1,NA,NA,CASSLKPEQRGAEAFF,TGTGCCAGCAGCTTAAAACCCGAACAGCGGGGCGCTGAAGCTTTCTTT
TRBV20-1,TRBJ1-2,NA,many,CSAEFLRGGGYGYTF,TGCAGTGCGGAATTCTTGAGAGGGGGAGGGTATGGCTACACCTTC
TRBV6-1,TRBJ1-6,NA,medium-sized,CASSVRASTSPLHF,TGTGCCAGCAGTGTGAGGGCCTCTACTTCACCCCTCCACTTT
TRBV11-1,TRBJ2-5,NA,few,CASSPGQRQETQYF,TGTGCCAGCAGCCCCGGACAGAGACAAGAGACCCAGTACTTC
TRBV5-5,TRBJ2-1,NA,medium-sized,CASSLGLTLAYNEQFF,TGTGCCAGCAGCCTGGGTCTTACCCTTGCCTACAATGAGCAGTTCTTC
TRBV11-1,TRBJ2-2,NA,medium-sized,CASSLWDNTGELFF,TGTGCCAGCAGCTTATGGGACAACACCGGGGAGCTGTTTTTT
TRBV5-6,TRBJ1-1,NA,NA,CASSLRGGTEAFF,TGTGCCAGCAGCTTGCGAGGGGGCACTGAAGCTTTCTTT
TRBV18,TRBJ1-2,NA,medium-sized,CASSPPDGVGGYTF,TGTGCCAGCTCACCACCGGACGGGGTTGGTGGCTACACCTTC
TRBV20-1,TRBJ2-2,TRBD2,NA,CSARKPGLAGTGELFF,TGCAGTGCTCGCAAGCCGGGACTAGCGGGCACCGGGGAGCTGTTTTTT
TRBV6-5,TRBJ2-1,NA,medium-sized,CASSYARPSYNEQFF,TGTGCCAGCAGTTACGCCAGGCCCTCCTACAATGAGCAGTTCTTC
TRBV3-1,TRBJ2-3,NA,NA,CASSQAEADTQYF,TGTGCCAGCAGCCAAGCTGAAGCAGATACGCAGTATTTT
TRBV10-3,TRBJ1-1,NA,NA,CAISGALTEAFF,TGTGCCATCAGTGGAGCTCTCACTGAAGCTTTCTTT
TRBV7-9,TRBJ2-3,NA,few,CASRVEGDLADTQYF,TGTGCCAGCAGGGTGGAGGGAGACCTCGCAGATACGCAGTATTTT
TRBV27,TRBJ2-2,TRBD2,medium-sized,CASSLLAGGHTGELFF,TGTGCCAGCAGTTTACTAGCGGGAGGGCACACCGGGGAGCTGTTTTTT
TRBV20-1,TRBJ1-3,NA,few,CSAREAGNTIYF,TGCAGTGCTAGAGAGGCTGGAAACACCATATATTTT
TRBV28,TRBJ1-2,NA,few,CASSFRGDGYTF,TGTGCCAGCAGTTTCCGGGGGGATGGCTACACCTTC
TRBV5-4,TRBJ2-5,NA,few,CASSSRVEETQYF,TGTGCCAGCAGCTCCAGGGTTGAAGAGACCCAGTACTTC
TRBV28,TRBJ1-1,NA,NA,CASRLGTFTEAFF,TGTGCCAGCAGATTAGGGACATTTACTGAAGCTTTCTTT
TRBV9,TRBJ1-6,TRBD1,medium-sized,CASRQGYNSPLHF,TGTGCCAGCAGACAGGGGTATAATTCACCCCTCCACTTT
TRBV5-4,TRBJ2-5,NA,NA,CASSIRRGESGETQYF,TGTGCCAGCAGCATCCGCCGCGGGGAATCGGGGGAGACCCAGTACTTC
TRBV30,TRBJ1-2,TRBD1,medium-sized,CAFNRGFNYGYTF,TGTGCCTTTAACAGGGGTTTCAACTATGGCTACACCTTC
TRBV20-1,TRBJ1-6,NA,medium-sized,CSAMRRDSPLHF,TGCAGTGCTATGCGCAGGGATTCACCCCTCCACTTT
TRBV18,TRBJ1-3,NA,medium-sized,CASSRRTGGTGNTIYF,TGTGCCAGCTCGCGAAGAACCGGGGGCACTGGAAACACCATATATTTT
TRBV2,TRBJ1-2,NA,few,CASSGVDLYGYTF,TGTGCCAGCAGTGGGGTCGACCTCTATGGCTACACCTTC
TRBV20-1,TRBJ2-7,NA,NA,CSARGPHVDYEQYF,TGCAGTGCTAGAGGCCCGCACGTGGACTACGAGCAGTACTTC
TRBV12-3/TRBV12-4,TRBJ1-3,NA,medium-sized,CASSFRENTIYF,TGTGCCAGCAGTTTCCGCGAGAACACCATATATTTT
TRBV6-5,TRBJ1-1,NA,medium-sized,CASRGYAENTEAFF,TGTGCCAGCAGGGGGTATGCTGAGAACACTGAAGCTTTCTTT
TRBV5-6,TRBJ2-1,NA,many,CASSLAYLGVYNEQFF,TGTGCCAGCAGCTTGGCATATCTCGGGGTCTACAATGAGCAGTTCTTC
TRBV15,TRBJ1-6,NA,medium-sized,CATSRDGGEGSPLHF,TGTGCCACCAGCAGAGATGGAGGGGAGGGTTCACCCCTCCACTTT
TRBV9,TRBJ1-1,TRBD1,NA,CASSQTGGAYTEAFF,TGTGCCAGCAGCCAGACAGGGGGCGCGTACACTGAAGCTTTCTTT
TRBV7-9,TRBJ2-1,TRBD2,NA,CASSLALAGSYNEQFF,TGTGCCAGCAGCTTGGCGTTAGCGGGCAGCTACAATGAGCAGTTCTTC
TRBV29-1,TRBJ2-3,NA,NA,CSVEWGPDAQYF,TGCAGCGTTGAATGGGGGCCAGATGCGCAGTATTTT